Listed below are T cell receptor beta chains from one sample, sequenced in a study of blood T cells in healthy people across ages. MiXCR, applied by TCRdb to the 5' RACE reads, yields one record per CDR3 protein. This sample has 1,800,000 or so distinct CDR3 sequences, with around 40% found just once. The sample was blood. The receptors shown here come from a human donor in good health. Both conserved end residues are part of each CDR3.

J gene: .; V gene: TRBV11-2; CDR3 protein: CASSSTVGGFGEQYF
J gene: TRBJ2-1; V gene: TRBV29-1; CDR3 protein: CSDGDGLNNEQFF
J gene: TRBJ1-5; V gene: TRBV28; CDR3 protein: CASSVGTGYNQPQHF
J gene: TRBJ1-2; V gene: TRBV10-3; CDR3 protein: CAVTGADYGYTF
J gene: TRBJ2-7; V gene: TRBV7-3; CDR3 protein: CASSLGGGEPEPSSYEQYF
J gene: .; V gene: TRBV28; CDR3 protein: CASSFSRLGPIYEQYF
J gene: TRBJ2-7; V gene: TRBV27; CDR3 protein: CASSSRHRRTAHEQYF
J gene: TRBJ2-7; V gene: TRBV21-1; CDR3 protein: CASSLLSGVTYEQYF
J gene: TRBJ2-7; V gene: TRBV7-9; CDR3 protein: CASSLDRMGQLRLYLGEQYF
J gene: TRBJ2-2; V gene: TRBV7-6; CDR3 protein: CASSSLGQANTGELFF
J gene: TRBJ2-1; V gene: TRBV20-1; CDR3 protein: CSARDPHSYSEQFF
J gene: TRBJ1-1; V gene: TRBV12-3/TRBV12-4; CDR3 protein: CASSLSRLTEAFF
J gene: TRBJ1-2; V gene: TRBV20-1; CDR3 protein: CSARSENYGYTF
J gene: TRBJ2-5; V gene: TRBV5-6; CDR3 protein: CASSSQTSGGETQYF
J gene: TRBJ2-3; V gene: TRBV7-3; CDR3 protein: CASSLGPRGTDTQYF
J gene: TRBJ1-4; V gene: TRBV12-3/TRBV12-4; CDR3 protein: CASSLARQGADKLFF
J gene: TRBJ2-1; V gene: TRBV20-1; CDR3 protein: CSASQASGGVYNEQFF
J gene: TRBJ1-2; V gene: TRBV20-1; CDR3 protein: CSARSGGSYGYTF
J gene: TRBJ2-7; V gene: TRBV11-2; CDR3 protein: CASSWGDISSYEQYF
J gene: TRBJ2-1; V gene: TRBV12-3/TRBV12-4; CDR3 protein: CASSWGLAGEDEQFF
J gene: TRBJ2-1; V gene: TRBV24-1; CDR3 protein: CATSDWGLNEQFF
J gene: TRBJ2-1; V gene: TRBV11-3; CDR3 protein: CASSFTNLAYNEQFF
J gene: TRBJ2-1; V gene: TRBV7-3; CDR3 protein: CASSVSYRGPEQFF
J gene: TRBJ2-4; V gene: TRBV20-1; CDR3 protein: CSASPRDGKQYF
J gene: TRBJ2-1; V gene: TRBV6-6; CDR3 protein: CASSYTAGVNEQFF
J gene: TRBJ1-6; V gene: TRBV2; CDR3 protein: CASSEWTVSSYNSPLHF
J gene: TRBJ1-1; V gene: TRBV9; CDR3 protein: CASNSIMNTEAFF
J gene: .; V gene: TRBV6-6; CDR3 protein: CASSDMGPAGNEQYF
J gene: TRBJ2-5; V gene: TRBV29-1; CDR3 protein: CSAFTGAKETQYF
J gene: TRBJ2-1; V gene: TRBV4-2; CDR3 protein: CASSQVDLVDEQFF
J gene: TRBJ1-2; V gene: TRBV4-1; CDR3 protein: CASSPQEGAAGYTF
J gene: TRBJ1-1; V gene: TRBV5-1; CDR3 protein: CASSVTSTGTEAFF
J gene: TRBJ2-1; V gene: TRBV6-1; CDR3 protein: CASSSLYVGFMSSNEQFF
J gene: TRBJ2-4; V gene: TRBV4-3; CDR3 protein: CASSQDLGAELAKNIQYF
J gene: TRBJ2-7; V gene: TRBV12-3/TRBV12-4; CDR3 protein: CASSFGQILYEQYF
J gene: TRBJ2-4; V gene: TRBV20-1; CDR3 protein: CSARKAGTRVEDIQYF
J gene: TRBJ2-6; V gene: TRBV5-4; CDR3 protein: CASRPRDSTGANVRTF
J gene: TRBJ2-1; V gene: TRBV24-1; CDR3 protein: CATTGRGAADEQFF
J gene: TRBJ2-5; V gene: TRBV9; CDR3 protein: CASSDPGDYVSNSYQETQYF
J gene: TRBJ1-2; V gene: TRBV19; CDR3 protein: CASSIRLGEGYGYTF
J gene: TRBJ1-5; V gene: TRBV7-2; CDR3 protein: CASSRLGLASNQPQHF
J gene: TRBJ1-4; V gene: TRBV6-6; CDR3 protein: CASSASGQWMFF
J gene: TRBJ1-5; V gene: TRBV12-3/TRBV12-4; CDR3 protein: CASSLFTANQPQHF
J gene: TRBJ2-1; V gene: TRBV11-3; CDR3 protein: CASSSPQPGYNEQFF
J gene: TRBJ1-2; V gene: TRBV7-2; CDR3 protein: CASSLGAYSYTF
J gene: TRBJ2-1; V gene: TRBV5-1; CDR3 protein: CASSQTSGGTYNEQFF
J gene: .; V gene: TRBV27; CDR3 protein: CASYGGHSGYEQYF
J gene: TRBJ2-6; V gene: TRBV28; CDR3 protein: CASSTGSISGANVLTF
J gene: TRBJ1-2; V gene: TRBV7-2; CDR3 protein: CASTYKAGSLSYTF
J gene: TRBJ1-4; V gene: TRBV7-8; CDR3 protein: CASSLGDLGPNEKLFF
J gene: TRBJ2-1; V gene: TRBV20-1; CDR3 protein: CSARAPGRFNEQFF
J gene: TRBJ1-4; V gene: TRBV6-5; CDR3 protein: CASSSARAGGGSGFF
J gene: TRBJ2-3; V gene: TRBV4-1; CDR3 protein: CASSQAGATQYF
J gene: TRBJ1-2; V gene: TRBV28; CDR3 protein: CASNQRVYGYTF
J gene: TRBJ1-2; V gene: TRBV7-2; CDR3 protein: CASSPRTLGYTF
J gene: TRBJ1-5; V gene: TRBV12-3/TRBV12-4; CDR3 protein: CASTFADQPQHF
J gene: TRBJ1-1; V gene: TRBV7-9; CDR3 protein: CASSLLVLNTEAFF